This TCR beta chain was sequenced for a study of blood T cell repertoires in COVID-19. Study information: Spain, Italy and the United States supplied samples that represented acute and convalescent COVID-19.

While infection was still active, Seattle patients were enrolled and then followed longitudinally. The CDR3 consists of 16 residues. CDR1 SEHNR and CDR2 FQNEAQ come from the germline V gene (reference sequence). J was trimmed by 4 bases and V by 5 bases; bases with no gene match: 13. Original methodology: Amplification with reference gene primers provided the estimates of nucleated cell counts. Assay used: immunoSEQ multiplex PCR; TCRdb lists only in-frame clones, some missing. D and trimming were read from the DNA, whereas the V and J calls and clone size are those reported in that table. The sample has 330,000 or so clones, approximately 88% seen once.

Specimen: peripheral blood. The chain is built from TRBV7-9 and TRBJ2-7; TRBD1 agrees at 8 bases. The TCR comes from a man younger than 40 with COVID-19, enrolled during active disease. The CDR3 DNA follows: TGTGCCAGCAGCCCAGGACAGGGAAAGGACCTGTACGAGCAGTACTTC. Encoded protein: CASSPGQGKDLYEQYF.